These 23 T cell receptor beta chains share one sample of origin, sequenced in a study of spatial heterogeneity in lung cancer. Study-level points and caveats: Mutation tallies in tumors tracked expanded intratumoral alpha and beta TCR counts.

Indicated time point: sample taken at primary tumor resection. No antigen has been assigned to these receptors. TCRdb reprocessed the 5' RACE reads with MiXCR, giving one entry per CDR3 protein. The sample carries 3,600 or so distinct CDR3 sequences, 6.9% recorded once. The specimen comprised lung tumor tissue, sampled at surgery. The receptors originated from a male donor with early-stage non-small cell lung cancer.

This clonotype was detected only once. This beta chain came through as a stray read in a library set up for alpha chains, and its size says little. The V gene is TRBV19, the J gene TRBJ2-2; D gene ambiguous. The V gene's germline CDR1 is LNHDA and CDR2 SQIVND (reference sequence). Between the trimmed V and J ends, which lost 10 bases and 2 bases, there was a span of 14 bases. The CDR3 runs to 14 residues. CDR3 sequence: CATQPGSNTGELFF. The CDR3 nucleotides read TGTGCCACCCAACCCGGGTCTAACACCGGGGAGCTGTTTTTT.

Ten or more counts support this clonotype. Since it is a stray read in a library aimed at alpha chains, this beta chain has a size that is not meaningful. The chain has TRBV3-1 and TRBJ2-7; D is unclear. The germline gives CDR1 LGHDT, CDR2 YNNKEL (reference sequence). This CDR3 is 13 amino acids long. The V end lost 1 base, the J end lost 0 bases, and 4 bases lay between the germline ends. CDR3 nucleotides: TGTGCCAGCAGCCAAGCTGACTCCTACGAGCAGTACTTC. Translating it yields CASSQADSYEQYF.

A remark on this clonotype: As an off-target read in a library built for alpha chains, this beta chain has a frequency of little significance. The J gene is TRBJ1-1, the V gene TRBV7-2; D is unclear. Trimming cost V 1 base and J 5 bases, with 20 bases left between them. The CDR3 covers 17 residues. Germline loops: CDR1 SGHTA, CDR2 FQGNSA. The chain's CDR3 is CASSLDKQRRGGTEAFF. The CDR3 DNA reads TGTGCCAGCAGCTTAGATAAACAGAGGCGGGGAGGGACTGAAGCTTTCTTT.

This clonotype was detected many times. This beta chain appears as a stray read in a library generated for alpha chains; its size is not informative. The chain recombines TRBV10-3 with TRBJ2-5, with D unclear. V was shortened by 9 bases and J by 6 bases, with 14 bases between the two germline ends. Per germline, CDR1 ENHRY and CDR2 SYGVKD. This CDR3 has 12 amino acids. The CDR3 protein is CAIAPGMQTQYF. For the CDR3, the DNA is TGTGCCATAGCTCCCGGCATGCAGACCCAGTACTTC.

This clonotype is judged medium-sized. The library was built for alpha chains, so this beta chain is an off-target read and its size means little. The J gene is TRBJ1-2, the V gene TRBV6-5; D gene uncertain. CDR3 length equals 11 residues. Germline V gene lookup returns CDR1 MNHEY and CDR2 SVGAGI. V dropped 6 bases and J dropped 8 bases, with 10 bases sitting between them. The CDR3 coding sequence is TGTGCCAGCAGGGCGGAGGGCGGCTACACCTTC. Its protein product is CASRAEGGYTF.

This clonotype has at least ten counts. This beta chain is a stray sequence in a library constructed for alpha chains; its clone size is not meaningful. The CDR3 region is CASSQGIAGVTQYF. CDR3 coding DNA: TGTGCCAGCAGCCAGGGGATAGCGGGAGTTACGCAGTATTTT. The chain links TRBV7-2 to TRBJ2-3; 9 bases match TRBD2. Unmatched junction bases numbered 8, after V lost 5 bases and J lost 8 bases. This CDR3 has 14 amino acids. Germline CDR1 and CDR2: SGHTA and FQGNSA.

This clonotype is labeled medium-sized. Little can be read into the size of this beta chain, an off-target read in a library designed for alpha chains. The chain is built from TRBV7-2 and TRBJ2-3; 8 nucleotides align to TRBD1. After removal of 5 bases from V and 3 bases from J, the junction contained 1 base not matched to a gene. The CDR3 runs 13 residues. In germline, CDR1 is SGHTA, CDR2 FQGNSA. The CDR3 reads CASSGQGTDTQYF. For the CDR3, the DNA is TGTGCCAGCAGCGGACAGGGAACAGATACGCAGTATTTT.

Note on this clonotype: This beta chain came through as a stray read in a library set up for alpha chains, and its size says little. The chain employs TRBV5-6 and TRBJ2-7; 7 bases match TRBD2. The V segment lost 6 bases and the J segment 4 bases; nucleotides outside the gene matches: 10. This CDR3 region has 14 residues. Germline-derived CDR1 and CDR2 are SGHDT and YYEEEE. The CDR3 spells CASTSLAGVYEQYF. In DNA form, the CDR3 reads TGTGCCAGCACCTCCCTTGCGGGGGTGTACGAGCAGTACTTC.

This clonotype was counted many times. As an off-target read in a library built for alpha chains, this beta chain has a frequency of little significance. The gene calls are TRBV6-6 and TRBJ1-2, with D uncertain. This CDR3 is 11 amino acids long. CDR1 MNHNY and CDR2 SVGAGI come from the germline V gene (reference sequence). The V end lost 6 bases, the J end lost 4 bases, and 6 bases lay between the germline ends. This chain's CDR3 is CASRGSYGYTF. The DNA for the CDR3 is TGTGCCAGCAGGGGTTCCTATGGCTACACCTTC.

In this sample, this clonotype is medium-sized. The library was designed around alpha chains, so this beta chain is a stray read whose abundance carries little weight. The chain employs TRBV2 and TRBJ1-4, with D unresolved. Germline V CDR1 and CDR2: SNHLY, FYNNEI. Deletions cut 6 bases from V and 10 bases from J, with 12 bases between. This CDR3 is 12 amino acids long. The CDR3 protein is CASRRPLGKLFF. CDR3 sequence (DNA): TGTGCCAGCAGGAGGCCCTTAGGAAAACTGTTTTTT. Using reference TRBV2 and TRBJ1-4 for the parts outside the CDR3, the full variable domain is EPEVTQTPSHQVTQMGQEVILRCVPISNHLYFYWYRQILGQKVEFLVSFYNNEISEKSEIFDDQFSVERPDGSNFTLKIRSTKLEDSAMYFCASRRPLGKLFFGSGTQLSVL.

This clonotype was seen at least ten times. This beta chain turned up in a library designed for alpha chains; as an off-target read, its abundance says little. CDR3 in amino acids: CASSSSGTGFSYGYTF. The CDR3 DNA sequence: TGTGCCAGCAGCTCCTCCGGGACAGGGTTTAGCTATGGCTACACCTTC. V and J are TRBV7-2 and TRBJ1-2, with 9 bases lining up with TRBD1. CDR1 is SGHTA and CDR2 is FQGNSA in the germline V gene. The CDR3 has 16 amino acids. The V gene end was trimmed by 4 bases and the J gene end by 4 bases; junction bases not matched to a gene: 10.

Sample share makes this clonotype medium-sized. Because the library targeted alpha chains, this beta chain is an off-target read whose size means little. V gene TRBV7-9 combines with J gene TRBJ1-2; D unclear. Trimming cost V 3 bases and J 11 bases, with 13 bases left between them. The CDR3 loop spans 12 amino acids. Germline V gene data show CDR1 as SEHNR and CDR2 as FQNEAQ (reference sequence). The CDR3 nucleotides are TGTGCCAGCAGCTTGTCAGACCAAGGTTACACCTTC. Its protein product is CASSLSDQGYTF.

By its share, this clonotype is medium-sized. Within a library made for alpha chains, this beta chain is off target, and its count is uninformative. This rearrangement joins TRBV6-6 to TRBJ2-2; the match to TRBD2 covers 10 bases. Trimming took 6 bases from V and 0 from J; bases not matched to a gene: 4. Germline loops: CDR1 MNHNY, CDR2 SVGAGI (reference sequence). This CDR3 has 16 residues. The CDR3 region is CASRPLAGPNTGELFF. Here the CDR3 DNA reads TGTGCCAGCAGACCACTAGCGGGACCGAACACCGGGGAGCTGTTTTTT.

This clonotype is termed medium-sized. This beta chain appears as a stray read in a library generated for alpha chains; its size is not informative. The chain has TRBV6-5 and TRBJ1-4; unclear D gene. CDR1 and CDR2 from the germline V gene are MNHEY and SVGAGI. The CDR3 contains 15 residues. The germline V and J ends were trimmed by 0 bases and 8 bases, with 13 bases remaining between them. Here the CDR3 reads CASSYSTGIQEKLFF. The CDR3 DNA reads as TGTGCCAGCAGTTACTCGACGGGGATTCAGGAAAAACTGTTTTTT.

There are a few counts of this clonotype. Because the library targeted alpha chains, this beta chain is an off-target read whose size means little. The chain links TRBV6-2 or TRBV6-3 to TRBJ2-2; perhaps D is TRBD1 or TRBD2 (5 bases each). The CDR3 runs to 15 residues. CDR1 is MNHEY and CDR2 is SVGEGT in the germline V gene. The V and J ends lost 5 bases and 7 bases respectively, with 17 bases between them. Written as DNA, the CDR3 is TGTGCCAGCAGTATCCCCCGGGACGCGGGCGGGGAGCTGTTTTTT. Its protein is CASSIPRDAGGELFF.

In this sample, this clonotype turned up many times. This beta chain represents an off-target read in a library built for alpha chains; its size is of limited meaning. The rearrangement links TRBV9 to TRBJ2-7, with D perhaps TRBD1 (6 bases). The V end lost 0 bases, the J end lost 6 bases, and 13 bases lay between the germline ends. This CDR3 spans 14 amino acids. Germline CDR1 SGDLS, CDR2 YYNGEE. DNA of the CDR3: TGTGCCAGCAGCGTAGACAGGGTTGCTCGCGAGCAGTACTTC. Translated: CASSVDRVAREQYF. The full variable domain, rest sourced from reference TRBV9 and TRBJ2-7, is DSGVTQTPKHLITATGQRVTLRCSPRSGDLSVYWYQQSLDQGLQFLIQYYNGEERAKGNILERFSAQQFPDLHSELNLSSLELGDSALYFCASSVDRVAREQYFGPGTRLTVT.

By share, this clonotype counts as medium-sized. In a library made to pick up alpha chains, this beta chain is a stray read with a size that means little. The chain has TRBV7-9 and TRBJ2-7; unclear D gene. In germline, CDR1 is SEHNR, CDR2 FQNEAQ (reference sequence). The CDR3 spans 12 residues. Trimming removed 4 bases from V and 7 bases from J, with 11 bases in between. As DNA, the CDR3 is TGTGCCAGCAGCTCACATATATGGGAGCAGTACTTC. It specifies CASSSHIWEQYF. The variable domain in full, completed from reference TRBV7-9 and TRBJ2-7, reads DTGVSQNPRHKITKRGQNVTFRCDPISEHNRLYWYRQTLGQGPEFLTYFQNEAQLEKSRLLSDRFSAERPKGSFSTLEIQRTEQGDSAMYLCASSSHIWEQYFGPGTRLTVT.

By share, this clonotype counts as medium-sized (0.01 to 0.1%). This beta chain is an unintended read in a library built for alpha chains; its size means little. This chain uses TRBV7-2 with TRBJ2-2, with TRBD2 identical over 12 bases. Germline loops: CDR1 SGHTA, CDR2 FQGNSA. V trimming: 2 bases; J trimming: 6 bases; junction bases outside the gene matches: 4. The CDR3 runs to 16 residues. The CDR3 reads CASSLSSGRVPGELFF. The DNA for the CDR3 is TGTGCCAGCAGCTTATCTAGCGGGAGGGTTCCCGGGGAGCTGTTTTTT.

Judged by abundance, this clonotype is medium-sized. This beta chain was picked up by a library intended for alpha chains and is off target, so its count carries little meaning. The chain employs TRBV14 and TRBJ2-1; a possible D gene is TRBD2 (6 bases). The CDR3 is 16 amino acids. Per the germline V gene, CDR1 is SGHDN and CDR2 is FVKESK. V was clipped by 3 bases and J by 5 bases, with 17 bases between them. The CDR3 nucleotides read TGTGCCAGCAGCCAGGGGCGGGGACGCCGGGACAATGAGCAGTTCTTC. Translation gives CASSQGRGRRDNEQFF. The variable domain in full, completed from reference TRBV14 and TRBJ2-1, reads EAGVTQFPSHSVIEKGQTVTLRCDPISGHDNLYWYRRVMGKEIKFLLHFVKESKQDESGMPNNRFLAERTGGTYSTLKVQPAELEDSGVYFCASSQGRGRRDNEQFFGPGTRLTVL.

This clonotype was found a few times. Within a library made for alpha chains, this beta chain is off target, and its count is uninformative. The rearrangement links TRBV7-2 to TRBJ2-2; D ambiguous. Germline lookup yields CDR1 SGHTA and CDR2 FQGNSA. The CDR3 length is 14 residues. The V and J ends lost 6 bases and 0 bases respectively, with 8 bases between them. CDR3 nucleotides: TGTGCCAGCAGAGCGATAGCGAACACCGGGGAGCTGTTTTTT. Translated, it gives CASRAIANTGELFF. Together with reference TRBV7-2 and TRBJ2-2, the CDR3 gives the full variable domain: GAGVSQSPSNKVTEKGKDVELRCDPISGHTALYWYRQSLGQGLEFLIYFQGNSAPDKSGLPSDRFSAERTGGSVSTLTIQRTQQEDSAVYLCASRAIANTGELFFGEGSRLTVL.

This clonotype ranks as medium-sized (0.01 to 0.1%). This beta chain is a stray read from a library made for alpha chains; its abundance is not meaningful. The V gene is TRBV20-1, the J gene TRBJ2-2; D unresolved. The V end lost 2 bases, the J end lost 5 bases, and 9 bases lay between the germline ends. Germline V lookup: CDR1 DFQATT, CDR2 SNEGSKA (reference sequence). The CDR3 is made up of 13 amino acids. The CDR3 here is CSARSKLTGELFF. The CDR3 coding sequence is TGCAGTGCTAGATCCAAGCTGACCGGGGAGCTGTTTTTT.

By share, this clonotype ranks as medium-sized. This beta chain is an off-target read within a library intended for alpha chains, so its frequency means little. The gene calls are TRBV20-1 and TRBJ1-2, with D uncertain. The germline V and J ends were trimmed by 0 bases and 4 bases, with 9 bases remaining between them. The CDR3 has 13 residues. CDR1 and CDR2 from the germline V gene are DFQATT and SNEGSKA (reference sequence). As DNA, the CDR3 is TGCAGTGCTAGAGATCCCCAGACCTATGGCTACACCTTC. Protein sequence: CSARDPQTYGYTF.

As regards this clonotype: This beta chain lies outside the target of a library built for alpha chains; its clone size means little. The chain links TRBV9 to TRBJ2-3, with 9 bases identical to TRBD2. Germline CDR1 reads SGDLS; CDR2 reads YYNGEE. The CDR3 is made up of 15 amino acids. V dropped 4 bases and J dropped 2; count of bases not matched to a gene: 5. The CDR3: CASSLGLAITDTQYF. The CDR3 DNA is TGTGCCAGCAGCCTGGGACTAGCTATCACAGATACGCAGTATTTT.